Following are 13 T cell receptor beta chains from one sample sequenced in a study of shared clonotypes between healthy human individuals. TCRdb's copy holds only in-frame clones and misses some; the assay was immunoSEQ multiplex PCR. The repertoire holds 450,000 to 600,000 clones, approximately 79% seen once, with approximately 13% in the top ten. Sequences were obtained from PBMCs. The receptors stem from a woman aged 40 to 50 in good health. Some clones in this sample may be carry-over from other donors' samples.

This clone was observed a single time. The V call is TRBV9, the J call TRBJ2-1; D may be TRBD1 (5 bases). The germline gives CDR1 SGDLS, CDR2 YYNGEE. The CDR3 spans 17 residues. Trimming removed 1 base from V and 0 bases from J, with 14 bases in between. CDR3 coding DNA: TGTGCCAGCAGCGTATCTGACAGCCGGAGCTCCTACAATGAGCAGTTCTTC. Its translation is CASSVSDSRSSYNEQFF.

V gene TRBV20-1 combines with J gene TRBJ2-3, with D possibly matching TRBD2 (5 bases). The CDR3 extends over 11 amino acids. Trimming removed 5 bases at V and 4 bases at J, with 7 bases between. Germline V CDR1 and CDR2: DFQATT, SNEGSKA (reference sequence). The chain's CDR3 is CSASGADTQYF. The DNA of the CDR3 is TGCAGTGCTTCCGGGGCAGATACGCAGTATTTT.

CDR3 amino acids: CAWSGGGSGGETQYF. The CDR3 DNA is TGTGCCTGGAGTGGGGGGGGAAGTGGCGGGGAGACCCAGTACTTC. The chain has TRBV30 and TRBJ2-5; 7 bases agree with TRBD2. J was trimmed by 5 bases and V by 1 base; bases with no gene match: 10. The CDR3 spans 15 residues. CDR1 and CDR2 (germline): GTSNPN, SVGIG (reference sequence).

Only a few counts were recorded for this clone. The V call is TRBV15, the J call TRBJ2-3; 13 bases align to TRBD2. Germline-derived CDR1 and CDR2 are LNHNV and YYDKDF (reference sequence). J lost 6 bases, V lost 3 bases, and 6 bases had no gene match. The CDR3 runs to 16 residues. Here the CDR3 reads CATSRGTSGKRDTQYF. The CDR3 DNA follows: TGTGCCACCAGCAGGGGGACTAGCGGGAAGAGGGATACGCAGTATTTT.

This chain links TRBV18 with TRBJ2-1; D possibly corresponds to TRBD1 (5 bases). Between the trimmed V and J ends, which lost 3 bases and 6 bases, there was a span of 9 bases. Germline V gives CDR1 KGHSH, CDR2 LQKENI. The CDR3 sequence is 13 residues long. CDR3 protein: CASSPPQGNEQFF. CDR3 coding DNA: TGTGCCAGCTCACCGCCGCAGGGCAATGAGCAGTTCTTC.

The chain carries TRBV7-2 and TRBJ1-5; possible D gene TRBD1, 6 bases. Germline assignment: CDR1 SGHTA and CDR2 FQGNSA. V shed 0 bases and J shed 5 bases, with 11 bases lying between them. The CDR3 is 15 amino acids. CDR3 nucleotide sequence: TGTGCCAGCAGCTTAGCCGGGGGGCTCGATCAGCCCCAGCATTTT. Translation: CASSLAGGLDQPQHF.

The gene calls are TRBV5-1 and TRBJ2-3; unclear D gene. The germline V gene encodes CDR1 SGHRS and CDR2 YFSETQ. This CDR3 comprises 14 residues. Trimming took off 0 bases at V and 6 bases at J, with 11 bases between the two ends. CDR3 nucleotide sequence: TGCGCCAGCAGCTTGGATCCGGGTTTGGATACGCAGTATTTT. Translating gives CASSLDPGLDTQYF.

The chain combines TRBV19 with TRBJ2-1; 10 bases are a match to TRBD2. Unmatched junction bases numbered 11, after V lost 4 bases and J lost 5 bases. The length of the CDR3 is 17 residues. Germline V gene data show CDR1 as LNHDA and CDR2 as SQIVND (reference sequence). CDR3 nucleotides: TGTGCCAGTAGTACCCCCCTGGGAGCGGGAGGGAACAATGAGCAGTTCTTC. It encodes CASSTPLGAGGNNEQFF. Full variable domain (remainder filled in from reference TRBV19 and TRBJ2-1): DGGITQSPKYLFRKEGQNVTLSCEQNLNHDAMYWYRQDPGQGLRLIYYSQIVNDFQKGDIAEGYSVSREKKESFPLTVTSAQKNPTAFYLCASSTPLGAGGNNEQFFGPGTRLTVL.

The CDR3 loop reads CASSKDRKRGQETQYF. The CDR3 DNA follows: TGTGCCAGTAGTAAGGACAGAAAGAGGGGTCAAGAGACCCAGTACTTC. V is TRBV19 and J is TRBJ2-5, with D perhaps TRBD1 (6 bases). Germline V CDR1 and CDR2: LNHDA, SQIVND (reference sequence). Trimming removed 4 bases at V and 2 bases at J, with 17 bases between. The CDR3 loop spans 16 amino acids.

This chain uses TRBV5-6 with TRBJ2-7; D unresolved. Trimming took 0 bases from V and 4 from J, leaving 8 bases between them. The CDR3 consists of 13 residues. Germline lookup yields CDR1 SGHDT and CDR2 YYEEEE. The CDR3 loop reads CASSLESGYEQYF. As DNA, the CDR3 is TGTGCCAGCAGCTTGGAATCGGGTTACGAGCAGTACTTC.

Concerning this clone: Other nucleotide sequences in the sample specify the same CDR3. This chain links TRBV5-1 with TRBJ2-7; D may be TRBD2 (6 bases). V dropped 0 bases and J dropped 2 bases, with 12 bases sitting between them. In germline, CDR1 is SGHRS, CDR2 YFSETQ. This CDR3 is built from 15 residues. The CDR3 bases are TGCGCCAGCAGCTTGGCCACGGGAGCTACCTACGAGCAGTACTTC. Translation: CASSLATGATYEQYF.

This chain links TRBV6-5 with TRBJ1-2; 10 bases are shared with TRBD1. The CDR3 totals 16 residues. Germline trimming cut 0 bases from V and 9 bases from J; bases unmatched to any gene: 10. In germline, CDR1 is MNHEY, CDR2 SVGAGI. CDR3 sequence reads: CASSYSKVGTGASYTF. The CDR3 nucleotides are TGTGCCAGCAGTTACTCGAAGGTTGGGACAGGGGCGAGCTACACCTTC.

The rearrangement links TRBV5-5 to TRBJ2-1; 10 bases are shared with TRBD1. This CDR3 is 13 amino acids long. J was trimmed by 8 bases and V by 5 bases; bases with no gene match: 4. Germline V gives CDR1 SGHKS, CDR2 YYEKEE (reference sequence). DNA for the CDR3: TGTGCCAGCAGGGACAGGGGGTTGTATGAGCAGTTCTTC. Protein: CASRDRGLYEQFF.